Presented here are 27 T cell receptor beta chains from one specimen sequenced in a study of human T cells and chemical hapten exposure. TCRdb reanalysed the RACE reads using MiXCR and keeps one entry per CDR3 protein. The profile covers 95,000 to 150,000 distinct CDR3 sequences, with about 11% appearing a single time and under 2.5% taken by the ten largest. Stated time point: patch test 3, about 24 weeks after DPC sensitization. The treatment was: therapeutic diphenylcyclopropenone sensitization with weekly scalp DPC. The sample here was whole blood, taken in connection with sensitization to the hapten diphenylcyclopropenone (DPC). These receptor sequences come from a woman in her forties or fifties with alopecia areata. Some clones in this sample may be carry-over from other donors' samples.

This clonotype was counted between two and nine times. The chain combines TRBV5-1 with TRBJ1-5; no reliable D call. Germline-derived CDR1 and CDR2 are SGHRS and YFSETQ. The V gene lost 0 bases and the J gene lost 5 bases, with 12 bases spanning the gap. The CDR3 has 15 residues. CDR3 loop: CASSLAPGPDQPQHF. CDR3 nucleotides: TGCGCCAGCAGCTTGGCCCCGGGTCCAGATCAGCCCCAGCATTTT.

The CDR3 region is CASSLPGGAEAFF. The CDR3 DNA is TGCGCCAGCAGCCTGCCCGGAGGGGCTGAAGCTTTCTTT. The V call is TRBV5-1, the J call TRBJ1-1; the D gene is possibly TRBD1 (5 bases). The length of the CDR3 is 13 residues. Germline CDR1 and CDR2: SGHRS and YFSETQ. Between the trimmed V and J ends, which lost 4 bases and 6 bases, there was a span of 13 bases.

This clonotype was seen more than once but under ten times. The CDR3, as DNA: TGTGCCAGCAGCTTCCCGATACTAGCGGGGGCGAGAGTCTACAATGAGCAGTTCTTC. Its translation is CASSFPILAGARVYNEQFF. The gene calls are TRBV7-9 and TRBJ2-1; TRBD2 aligns across 11 bases. The ends lost 3 bases at V and 3 bases at J; junction bases unmatched: 13. This CDR3 comprises 19 residues. Germline V gene lookup returns CDR1 SEHNR and CDR2 FQNEAQ (reference sequence). The entire variable domain, with the rest obtained from reference TRBV7-9 and TRBJ2-1, is as follows: DTGVSQNPRHKITKRGQNVTFRCDPISEHNRLYWYRQTLGQGPEFLTYFQNEAQLEKSRLLSDRFSAERPKGSFSTLEIQRTEQGDSAMYLCASSFPILAGARVYNEQFFGPGTRLTVL.

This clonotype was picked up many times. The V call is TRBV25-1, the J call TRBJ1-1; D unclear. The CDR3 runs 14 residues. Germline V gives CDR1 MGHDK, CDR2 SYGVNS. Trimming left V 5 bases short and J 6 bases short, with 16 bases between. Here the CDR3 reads CASSRTAASAEAFF. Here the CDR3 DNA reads TGTGCCAGCAGTCGGACGGCGGCGAGTGCTGAAGCTTTCTTT.

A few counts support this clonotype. This CDR3 is CASSLENSPLHF. CDR3 coding DNA: TGCGCCAGCAGCTTGGAGAATTCACCCCTCCACTTT. J is TRBJ1-6 and V is TRBV5-1; D remains ambiguous. Germline CDR1 SGHRS, CDR2 YFSETQ. CDR3 size: 12 residues. V lost 0 bases to trimming and J lost 7 bases, with 2 bases between them.

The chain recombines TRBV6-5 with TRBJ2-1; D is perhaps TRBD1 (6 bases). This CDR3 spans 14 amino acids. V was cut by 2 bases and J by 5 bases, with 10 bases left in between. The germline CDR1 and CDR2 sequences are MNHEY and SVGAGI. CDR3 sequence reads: CASSYGGGNNEQFF. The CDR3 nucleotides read TGTGCCAGCAGTTACGGGGGCGGCAACAATGAGCAGTTCTTC.

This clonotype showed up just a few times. The CDR3: CSARSGLGVHEQYF. The CDR3 region has the DNA TGCAGTGCTAGATCGGGACTAGGTGTGCACGAGCAGTACTTC. This chain joins TRBV20-1 and TRBJ2-7; 8 nucleotides align to TRBD2. The trim removed 2 bases at V and 5 bases at J, leaving 8 bases unmatched. CDR3 length: 14 residues. Germline V CDR1 and CDR2: DFQATT, SNEGSKA (reference sequence).

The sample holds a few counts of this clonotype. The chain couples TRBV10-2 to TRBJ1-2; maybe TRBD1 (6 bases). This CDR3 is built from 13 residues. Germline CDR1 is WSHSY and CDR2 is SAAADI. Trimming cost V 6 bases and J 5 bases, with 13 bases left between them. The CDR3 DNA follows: TGCGCCAGCAGACAGGGCAGGGAATATGGCTACACCTTC. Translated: CASRQGREYGYTF.

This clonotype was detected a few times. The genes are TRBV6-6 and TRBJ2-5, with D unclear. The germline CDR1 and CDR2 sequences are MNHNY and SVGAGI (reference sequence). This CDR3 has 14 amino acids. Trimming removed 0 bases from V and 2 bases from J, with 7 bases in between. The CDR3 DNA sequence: TGTGCCAGCAGTTACTCTGACACTCAAGAGACCCAGTACTTC. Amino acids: CASSYSDTQETQYF.

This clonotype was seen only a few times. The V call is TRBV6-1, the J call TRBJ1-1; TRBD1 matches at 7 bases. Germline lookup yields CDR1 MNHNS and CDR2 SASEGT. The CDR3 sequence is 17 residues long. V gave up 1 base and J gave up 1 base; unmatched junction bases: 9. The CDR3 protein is CASSEEGGGGWNTEAFF. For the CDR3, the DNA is TGTGCCAGCAGTGAAGAAGGGGGAGGGGGCTGGAACACTGAAGCTTTCTTT.

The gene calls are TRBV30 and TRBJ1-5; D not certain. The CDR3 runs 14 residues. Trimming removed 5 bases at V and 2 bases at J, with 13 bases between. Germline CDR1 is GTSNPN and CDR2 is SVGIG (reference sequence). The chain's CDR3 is CAWARANGNQPQHF. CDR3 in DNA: TGTGCCTGGGCGAGGGCAAATGGCAATCAGCCCCAGCATTTT.

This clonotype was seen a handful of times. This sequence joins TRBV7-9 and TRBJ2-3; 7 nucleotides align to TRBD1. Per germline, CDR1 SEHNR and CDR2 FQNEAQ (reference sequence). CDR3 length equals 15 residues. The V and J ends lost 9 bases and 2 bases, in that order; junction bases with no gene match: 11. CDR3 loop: CASMKTGQDTDTQYF. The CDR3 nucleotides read TGTGCCAGTATGAAAACCGGACAGGACACAGATACGCAGTATTTT.

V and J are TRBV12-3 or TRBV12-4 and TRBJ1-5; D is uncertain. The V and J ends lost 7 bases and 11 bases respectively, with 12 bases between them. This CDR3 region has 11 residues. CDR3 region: CASKFPRTQHF. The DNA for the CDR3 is TGTGCCAGCAAATTCCCTAGGACCCAGCATTTT.

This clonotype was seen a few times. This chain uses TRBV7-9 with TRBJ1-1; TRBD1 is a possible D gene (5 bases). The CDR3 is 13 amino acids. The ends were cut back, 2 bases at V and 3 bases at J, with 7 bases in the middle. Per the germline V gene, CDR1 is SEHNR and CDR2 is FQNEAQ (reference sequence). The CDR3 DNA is TGTGCCAGCAGCTTACAGACAGACACTGAAGCTTTCTTT. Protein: CASSLQTDTEAFF.

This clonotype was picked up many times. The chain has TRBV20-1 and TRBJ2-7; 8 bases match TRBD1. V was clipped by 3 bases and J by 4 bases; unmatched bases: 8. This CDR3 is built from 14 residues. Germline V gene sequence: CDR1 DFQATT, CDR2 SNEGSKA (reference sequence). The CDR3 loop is CSARTRTGNYEQYF. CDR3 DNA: TGCAGTGCTAGGACTCGGACAGGGAATTACGAGCAGTACTTC.

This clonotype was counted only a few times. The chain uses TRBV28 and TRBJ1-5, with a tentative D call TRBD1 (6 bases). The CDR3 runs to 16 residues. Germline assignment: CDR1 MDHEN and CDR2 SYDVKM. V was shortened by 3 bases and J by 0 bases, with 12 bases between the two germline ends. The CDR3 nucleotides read TGTGCCAGCAGTTTTTTCAGGGGAGGTAGCAATCAGCCCCAGCATTTT. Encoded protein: CASSFFRGGSNQPQHF. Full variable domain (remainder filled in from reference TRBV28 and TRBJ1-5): DVKVTQSSRYLVKRTGEKVFLECVQDMDHENMFWYRQDPGLGLRLIYFSYDVKMKEKGDIPEGYSVSREKKERFSLILESASTNQTSMYLCASSFFRGGSNQPQHFGDGTRLSIL.

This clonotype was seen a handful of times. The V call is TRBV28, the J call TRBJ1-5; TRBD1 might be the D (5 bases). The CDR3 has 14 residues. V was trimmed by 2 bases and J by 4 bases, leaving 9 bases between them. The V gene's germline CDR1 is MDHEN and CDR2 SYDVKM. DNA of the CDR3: TGTGCCAGCAGTTTACCCTCAGGGAATCAGCCCCAGCATTTT. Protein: CASSLPSGNQPQHF.

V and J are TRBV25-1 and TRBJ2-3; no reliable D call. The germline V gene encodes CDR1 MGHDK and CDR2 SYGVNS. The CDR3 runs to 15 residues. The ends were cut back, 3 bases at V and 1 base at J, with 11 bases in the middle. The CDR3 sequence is CASSDSARRTDTQYF. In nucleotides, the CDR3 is TGTGCCAGCAGTGACTCAGCGCGGCGCACAGATACGCAGTATTTT.

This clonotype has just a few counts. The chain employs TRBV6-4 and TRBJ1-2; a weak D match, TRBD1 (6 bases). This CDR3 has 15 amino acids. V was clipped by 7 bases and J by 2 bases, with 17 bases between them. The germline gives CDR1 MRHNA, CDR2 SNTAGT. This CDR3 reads CASTNGAGENYGYTF. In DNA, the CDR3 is TGTGCCAGCACCAATGGGGCAGGGGAAAACTATGGCTACACCTTC.

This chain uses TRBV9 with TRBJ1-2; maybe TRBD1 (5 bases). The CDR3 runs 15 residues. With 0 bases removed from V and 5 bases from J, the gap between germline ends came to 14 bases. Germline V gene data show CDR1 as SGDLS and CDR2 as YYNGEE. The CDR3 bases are TGTGCCAGCAGCGTAGCTTTAACGGGGGTGTATGGCTACACCTTC. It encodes CASSVALTGVYGYTF.

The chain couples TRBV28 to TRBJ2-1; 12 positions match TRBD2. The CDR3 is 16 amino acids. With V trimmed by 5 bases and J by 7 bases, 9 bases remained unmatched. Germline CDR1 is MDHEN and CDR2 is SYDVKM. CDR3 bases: TGTGCCAGCAGTCTCCGACTAGCGGGAGTGAGGAATGAGCAGTTCTTC. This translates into CASSLRLAGVRNEQFF. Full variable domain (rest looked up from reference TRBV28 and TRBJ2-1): DVKVTQSSRYLVKRTGEKVFLECVQDMDHENMFWYRQDPGLGLRLIYFSYDVKMKEKGDIPEGYSVSREKKERFSLILESASTNQTSMYLCASSLRLAGVRNEQFFGPGTRLTVL.

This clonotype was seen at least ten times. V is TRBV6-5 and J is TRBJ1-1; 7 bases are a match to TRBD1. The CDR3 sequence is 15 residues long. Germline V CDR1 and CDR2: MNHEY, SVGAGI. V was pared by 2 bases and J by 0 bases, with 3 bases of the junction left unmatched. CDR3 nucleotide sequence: TGTGCCAGCAGTTACGGGACAGCCCTGAACACTGAAGCTTTCTTT. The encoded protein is CASSYGTALNTEAFF.

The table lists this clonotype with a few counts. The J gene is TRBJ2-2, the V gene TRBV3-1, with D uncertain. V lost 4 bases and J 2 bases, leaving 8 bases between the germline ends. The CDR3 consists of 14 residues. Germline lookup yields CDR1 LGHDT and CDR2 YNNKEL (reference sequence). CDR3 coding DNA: TGTGCCAGCAGCCGACATGGCAACACCGGGGAGCTGTTTTTT. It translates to CASSRHGNTGELFF.

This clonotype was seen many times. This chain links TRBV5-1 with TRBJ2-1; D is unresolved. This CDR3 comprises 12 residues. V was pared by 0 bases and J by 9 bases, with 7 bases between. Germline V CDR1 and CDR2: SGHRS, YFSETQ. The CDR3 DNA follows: TGCGCCAGCAGCTTGGAGGATCTTGAGCAGTTCTTC. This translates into CASSLEDLEQFF.

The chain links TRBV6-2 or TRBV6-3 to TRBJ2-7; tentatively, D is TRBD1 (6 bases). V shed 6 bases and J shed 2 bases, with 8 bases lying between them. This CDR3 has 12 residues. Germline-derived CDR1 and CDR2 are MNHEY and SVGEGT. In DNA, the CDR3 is TGTGCCAGCAGCCGACAGGCCTACGAGCAGTACTTC. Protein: CASSRQAYEQYF.

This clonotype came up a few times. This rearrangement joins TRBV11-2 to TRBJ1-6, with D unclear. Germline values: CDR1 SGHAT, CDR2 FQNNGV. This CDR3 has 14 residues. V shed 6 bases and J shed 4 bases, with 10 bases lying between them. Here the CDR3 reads CASRPGIYNSPLHF. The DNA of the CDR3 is TGTGCCAGCAGACCCGGGATTTATAATTCACCCCTCCACTTT.

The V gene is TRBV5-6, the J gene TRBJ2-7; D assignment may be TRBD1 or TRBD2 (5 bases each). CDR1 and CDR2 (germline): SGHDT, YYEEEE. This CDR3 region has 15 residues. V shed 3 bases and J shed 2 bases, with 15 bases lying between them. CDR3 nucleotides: TGTGCCAGCAGCTGGACGGGACCGCAGGCCTACGAGCAGTACTTC. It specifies CASSWTGPQAYEQYF.